This T cell receptor (beta chain) was sequenced in a study of T cells in Graves' hyperthyroidism and ophthalmopathy. The CDR3 regions of TCR beta were amplified from RNA transcripts. The HTBI primer set served for first-round RT-PCR of the TCR CDR3. TCRdb fed the multiplex PCR reads into MiXCR, producing one record per CDR3 protein. The data contain roughly 500,000 distinct CDR3 sequences, approximately 15% of them singletons. This CDR3 spans 19 amino acids. Germline V gene lookup returns CDR1 SGHNT and CDR2 YENEEA. V was clipped by 0 bases and J by 7 bases; unmatched bases: 15. This clonotype was counted many times.

J is TRBJ2-1 and V is TRBV11-3; 10 bases agree with TRBD2. The TCR was taken from a woman under 40 with Graves' hyperthyroidism that later progressed to Graves' ophthalmopathy. What was sequenced was blood. The CDR3 DNA reads TGTGCCAGCAGCTTAGAATCTTCTAGCGGGAGTGGCAGGGGTAATGAGCAGTTCTTC. The encoded protein is CASSLESSSGSGRGNEQFF.